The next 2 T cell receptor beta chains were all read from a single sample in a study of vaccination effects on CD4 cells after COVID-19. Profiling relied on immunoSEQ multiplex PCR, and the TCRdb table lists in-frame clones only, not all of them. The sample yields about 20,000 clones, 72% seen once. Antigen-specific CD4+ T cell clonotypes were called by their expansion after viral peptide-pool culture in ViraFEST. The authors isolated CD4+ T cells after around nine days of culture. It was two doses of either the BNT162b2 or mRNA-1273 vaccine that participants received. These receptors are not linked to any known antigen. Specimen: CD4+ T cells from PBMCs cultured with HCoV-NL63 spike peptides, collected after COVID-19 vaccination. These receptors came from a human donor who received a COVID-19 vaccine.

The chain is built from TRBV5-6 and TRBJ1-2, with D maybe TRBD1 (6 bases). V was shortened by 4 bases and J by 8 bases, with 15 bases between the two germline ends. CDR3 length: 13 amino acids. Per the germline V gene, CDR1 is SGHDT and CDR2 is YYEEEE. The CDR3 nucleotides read TGTGCCAGCAGCCGGAGGTCAGGGGACGGCTACACCTTC. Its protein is CASSRRSGDGYTF.

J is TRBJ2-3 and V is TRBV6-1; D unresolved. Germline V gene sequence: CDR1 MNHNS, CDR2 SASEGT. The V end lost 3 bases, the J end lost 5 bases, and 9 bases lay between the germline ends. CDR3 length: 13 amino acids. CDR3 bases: TGTGCCAGCAGTGAGTCGACTGGAGATACGCAGTATTTT. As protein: CASSESTGDTQYF.